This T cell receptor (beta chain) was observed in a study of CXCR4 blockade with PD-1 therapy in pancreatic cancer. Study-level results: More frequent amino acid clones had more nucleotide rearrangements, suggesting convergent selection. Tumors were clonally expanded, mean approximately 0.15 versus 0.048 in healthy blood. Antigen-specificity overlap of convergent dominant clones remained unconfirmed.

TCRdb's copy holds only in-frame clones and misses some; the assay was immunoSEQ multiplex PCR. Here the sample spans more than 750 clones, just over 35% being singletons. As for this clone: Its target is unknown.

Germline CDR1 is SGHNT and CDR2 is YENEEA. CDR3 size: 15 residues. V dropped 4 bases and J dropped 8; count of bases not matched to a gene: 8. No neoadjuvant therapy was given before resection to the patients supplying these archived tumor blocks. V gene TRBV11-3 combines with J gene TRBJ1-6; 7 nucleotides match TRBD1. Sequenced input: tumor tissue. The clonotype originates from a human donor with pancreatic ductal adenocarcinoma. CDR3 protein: CASSSTGAGDSPLHF. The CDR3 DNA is TGTGCCAGCAGCTCTACAGGGGCCGGGGATTCACCCCTCCACTTT.